This T cell receptor (beta chain) was sequenced during a study of somatic mutations in cytotoxic T cells in rheumatoid arthritis. The method was immunoSEQ multiplex PCR; TCRdb's version includes in-frame clones alone and lacks a portion of them. The sample lists around 19,000 clones, around 79% occurring once. The V gene's germline CDR1 is LNHDA and CDR2 SQIVND (reference sequence). Trimming pared 7 bases from V and 4 bases from J, leaving 8 bases between. CDR3 length: 12 amino acids. This clone has only one observation. The chain has TRBV19 and TRBJ2-1; TRBD2 is a possible D gene (6 bases). Sequencing was performed on CD8+ T cells sorted from blood. The clonotype comes from an adult with rheumatoid arthritis. The CDR3 protein is CASKGLYNEQFF. The CDR3 DNA reads TGTGCCAGTAAGGGACTTTACAATGAGCAGTTCTTC.